This T cell receptor beta chain was captured by sequencing in a study of CD8 T cells in ankylosing spondylitis. V lost 0 bases and J 2 bases, leaving 8 bases between the germline ends. CDR1 and CDR2 from the germline V gene are SGHRS and YFSETQ. This CDR3 region has 14 residues. Study observations and caveats: Previously reported in reactive arthritis synovial fluid and blood were some of the motif variants. Disease-associated clones were reportedly significantly overrepresented in matched ankylosing spondylitis synovial fluid. A motif in TCR beta, a set of roughly eight highly homologous variants, appeared characteristic of ankylosing spondylitis blood. Within peripheral blood, clones linked to disease were CD8+ and relatively rare.

Making the TCR beta libraries involved quantitative 5'-RACE with molecular barcodes. TCRdb reprocessed the 5' RACE reads via MiXCR and lists one record per CDR3 protein. This table has 700,000 or so distinct CDR3 sequences, around 20% appearing once. This clonotype was counted at least ten times. As yet, its antigen is unknown. The receptor comes from a male donor with ankylosing spondylitis. The chain joins TRBV5-1 to TRBJ2-5; D is unresolved. The sequenced sample was blood, either unsorted or a sorted T cell fraction (not recorded which). CDR3 sequence: CASSLESEQETQYF. The CDR3 nucleotides read TGCGCCAGCAGCTTGGAGTCAGAACAAGAGACCCAGTACTTC.